A selection of T cell receptor beta chains follows, all from one sample in a study of T-cell reconstitution after alpha-beta-depleted transplantation in children. TCRdb re-called the PCR reads with MiXCR, one entry per CDR3 protein. In the table there are roughly 340,000 distinct CDR3 sequences, roughly 15% of which are singletons. The sequenced sample was PBMCs, mostly from graft donor cells, obtained 360 days after TCRalphabeta/CD19-depleted stem cell transplant. The receptors stem from a male patient aged 2 to 10 who had a stem cell transplant for acute lymphoblastic leukemia, so the T cells may come from the graft donor. Both conserved end residues are part of each CDR3. The order of the fields is CDR3 protein, CDR3 DNA, D gene, J gene, V gene, clone size. The D gene is left open where the match is weak. Rows give clone size only sometimes, using once, few, many, or a class for an expanded clone.

CDR3 protein: CASSPRSGRAYEQFF
CDR3 DNA: TGTGCCAGCAGTCCACGGAGCGGGAGGGCCTATGAGCAGTTCTTC
D gene: TRBD2
J gene: TRBJ2-1
V gene: TRBV28
clone size: few

CDR3 protein: CASSLTGKRTDTQYF
CDR3 DNA: TGCGCCAGCAGCTTGACAGGGAAGCGCACAGATACGCAGTATTTT
D gene: -
J gene: TRBJ2-3
V gene: TRBV5-1
clone size: -

CDR3 protein: CAISESSGARETQYF
CDR3 DNA: TGTGCCATCAGTGAGTCTTCGGGGGCTCGGGAGACCCAGTACTTC
D gene: -
J gene: TRBJ2-5
V gene: TRBV10-3
clone size: few

CDR3 protein: CASSYSLYRRGTGANVLTF
CDR3 DNA: TGTGCCAGCAGTTACTCCCTATATCGCAGGGGAACTGGGGCCAACGTCCTGACTTTC
D gene: -
J gene: TRBJ2-6
V gene: TRBV6-5
clone size: few

CDR3 protein: CASSTGGARQETQYF
CDR3 DNA: TGTGCCAGCAGTACAGGGGGCGCGCGCCAAGAGACCCAGTACTTC
D gene: TRBD1
J gene: TRBJ2-5
V gene: TRBV12-3/TRBV12-4
clone size: -

CDR3 protein: CASSPRTGRPETQYF
CDR3 DNA: TGTGCCAGCAGTCCTAGGACAGGGAGGCCAGAGACCCAGTACTTC
D gene: TRBD1
J gene: TRBJ2-5
V gene: TRBV12-3/TRBV12-4
clone size: many

CDR3 protein: CASSDTSGAYEQYF
CDR3 DNA: TGTGCCAGCAGTGATACTAGCGGAGCCTACGAGCAGTACTTC
D gene: TRBD2
J gene: TRBJ2-7
V gene: TRBV2
clone size: -

CDR3 protein: CAIAAGGSYEQYF
CDR3 DNA: TGTGCCATTGCAGCGGGAGGGTCCTACGAGCAGTACTTC
D gene: TRBD2
J gene: TRBJ2-7
V gene: TRBV7-8
clone size: few

CDR3 protein: CASSLAGGGQPQHF
CDR3 DNA: TGCGCCAGCAGCTTGGCTGGGGGCGGACAGCCCCAGCATTTT
D gene: -
J gene: TRBJ1-5
V gene: TRBV5-1
clone size: -

CDR3 protein: CASSSLGIASYEQYF
CDR3 DNA: TGTGCCAGCAGTTCCCTAGGGATCGCCTCCTACGAGCAGTACTTC
D gene: -
J gene: TRBJ2-7
V gene: TRBV5-6
clone size: few

CDR3 protein: CASSYVGLAEQFF
CDR3 DNA: TGTGCCAGCAGTTACGTGGGACTAGCGGAGCAGTTCTTC
D gene: TRBD2
J gene: TRBJ2-1
V gene: TRBV6-5
clone size: -

CDR3 protein: CATQILRLSTDTQYF
CDR3 DNA: TGTGCCACCCAGATTCTTCGGTTGAGCACAGATACGCAGTATTTT
D gene: -
J gene: TRBJ2-3
V gene: TRBV6-2/TRBV6-3
clone size: many

CDR3 protein: CSVGVMVTHRSYTDTQYF
CDR3 DNA: TGCAGCGTTGGTGTCATGGTCACGCATCGAAGTTACACAGATACGCAGTATTTT
D gene: -
J gene: TRBJ2-3
V gene: TRBV29-1
clone size: many

CDR3 protein: CASSQDLVAGAIYNEQFF
CDR3 DNA: TGCGCCAGCAGCCAAGATTTAGTCGCGGGAGCGATCTACAATGAGCAGTTCTTC
D gene: TRBD2
J gene: TRBJ2-1
V gene: TRBV4-3
clone size: -

CDR3 protein: CASSPSRASYNEQFF
CDR3 DNA: TGTGCCAGCAGCCCTTCTAGAGCTTCCTACAATGAGCAGTTCTTC
D gene: -
J gene: TRBJ2-1
V gene: TRBV7-9
clone size: -

CDR3 protein: CSVEGGLADYNEQFF
CDR3 DNA: TGCAGCGTTGAAGGGGGGCTAGCGGATTACAATGAGCAGTTCTTC
D gene: -
J gene: TRBJ2-1
V gene: TRBV29-1
clone size: -

CDR3 protein: CASSFGGVSSYEQYF
CDR3 DNA: TGTGCCAGCAGTTTCGGAGGGGTATCCTCCTACGAGCAGTACTTC
D gene: -
J gene: TRBJ2-7
V gene: TRBV28
clone size: -

CDR3 protein: CASRWSHGEQFF
CDR3 DNA: TGCGCCAGCAGGTGGTCACACGGTGAGCAGTTCTTC
D gene: -
J gene: TRBJ2-1
V gene: TRBV5-1
clone size: -

CDR3 protein: CASSRESQYEQYF
CDR3 DNA: TGTGCCAGCAGCAGGGAGAGTCAATACGAGCAGTACTTC
D gene: -
J gene: TRBJ2-7
V gene: TRBV9
clone size: few

CDR3 protein: CASSPTSGAPYNEQFF
CDR3 DNA: TGTGCCAGCAGTCCGACTAGCGGGGCTCCCTACAATGAGCAGTTCTTC
D gene: TRBD2
J gene: TRBJ2-1
V gene: TRBV2
clone size: many

CDR3 protein: CASSGHKSGEQYF
CDR3 DNA: TGTGCCAGCAGCGGACATAAGTCGGGCGAGCAGTACTTC
D gene: -
J gene: TRBJ2-7
V gene: TRBV9
clone size: few

CDR3 protein: CATSRSYGQGGYNEQFF
CDR3 DNA: TGTGCCACCAGCAGATCGTACGGACAGGGGGGCTACAATGAGCAGTTCTTC
D gene: TRBD1
J gene: TRBJ2-1
V gene: TRBV15
clone size: -

CDR3 protein: CASTKAPGASNQPQHF
CDR3 DNA: TGTGCCAGCACCAAAGCCCCAGGGGCGAGCAATCAGCCCCAGCATTTT
D gene: -
J gene: TRBJ1-5
V gene: TRBV12-3/TRBV12-4
clone size: few

CDR3 protein: CASSQAGKGEQYF
CDR3 DNA: TGTGCCAGCAGCCAAGCAGGGAAAGGCGAGCAGTACTTC
D gene: -
J gene: TRBJ2-7
V gene: TRBV3-1
clone size: -

CDR3 protein: CASSSPGLAGGPPAGELFF
CDR3 DNA: TGTGCCAGCAGCTCTCCGGGACTAGCGGGAGGGCCCCCCGCCGGGGAGCTGTTTTTT
D gene: TRBD2
J gene: TRBJ2-2
V gene: TRBV5-4
clone size: few

CDR3 protein: CASSPMVQESNQPQHF
CDR3 DNA: TGTGCCAGCAGTCCCATGGTTCAGGAGAGCAATCAGCCCCAGCATTTT
D gene: -
J gene: TRBJ1-5
V gene: TRBV6-1
clone size: few

CDR3 protein: CSAFHPRDVYEQYF
CDR3 DNA: TGCAGTGCCTTTCACCCACGGGACGTTTACGAGCAGTACTTC
D gene: -
J gene: TRBJ2-7
V gene: TRBV20-1
clone size: -

CDR3 protein: CSEKVQGVNIQYF
CDR3 DNA: TGCAGTGAAAAGGTGCAGGGGGTAAACATTCAGTACTTC
D gene: TRBD1
J gene: TRBJ2-4
V gene: TRBV20-1
clone size: few

CDR3 protein: CASSSSAFGDTQYF
CDR3 DNA: TGTGCCAGCAGCTCGTCGGCATTTGGCGATACGCAGTATTTT
D gene: -
J gene: TRBJ2-3
V gene: TRBV13
clone size: -

CDR3 protein: CSVEDQAGVDYEQYF
CDR3 DNA: TGCAGCGTTGAAGATCAGGCGGGAGTGGACTACGAGCAGTACTTC
D gene: TRBD2
J gene: TRBJ2-7
V gene: TRBV29-1
clone size: -

CDR3 protein: CASSVEEVRGAGELFF
CDR3 DNA: TGTGCCAGCAGCGTAGAAGAGGTCAGGGGGGCCGGGGAGCTGTTTTTT
D gene: -
J gene: TRBJ2-2
V gene: TRBV9
clone size: many

CDR3 protein: CASSPDSGAGSYEQYF
CDR3 DNA: TGTGCCAGCAGTCCCGACAGTGGGGCGGGTTCCTACGAGCAGTACTTC
D gene: -
J gene: TRBJ2-7
V gene: TRBV6-1
clone size: -

CDR3 protein: CASSEWGNEQFF
CDR3 DNA: TGTGCCAGCTCAGAGTGGGGCAATGAGCAGTTCTTC
D gene: -
J gene: TRBJ2-1
V gene: TRBV18
clone size: -

CDR3 protein: CASSFGQGRPDSPLHF
CDR3 DNA: TGCGCCAGCAGCTTCGGACAGGGTCGTCCTGATTCACCCCTCCACTTT
D gene: TRBD1
J gene: TRBJ1-6
V gene: TRBV5-1
clone size: -

CDR3 protein: CASSNVLTADTQYF
CDR3 DNA: TGTGCCAGCAGCAACGTCCTAACGGCGGATACGCAGTATTTT
D gene: -
J gene: TRBJ2-3
V gene: TRBV3-1
clone size: -

CDR3 protein: CASSLVASGFRETQYF
CDR3 DNA: TGCGCCAGCAGCTTGGTCGCTAGCGGCTTTCGGGAGACCCAGTACTTC
D gene: TRBD2
J gene: TRBJ2-5
V gene: TRBV5-1
clone size: few

CDR3 protein: CASSSDPRLAGGLITGELFF
CDR3 DNA: TGTGCCAGCAGTTCCGATCCGAGACTAGCGGGAGGACTAATCACCGGGGAGCTGTTTTTT
D gene: TRBD2
J gene: TRBJ2-2
V gene: TRBV28
clone size: -

CDR3 protein: CASSGGQGNQPQHF
CDR3 DNA: TGTGCCAGCAGCGGGGGACAGGGTAATCAGCCCCAGCATTTT
D gene: TRBD1
J gene: TRBJ1-5
V gene: TRBV5-6
clone size: many

CDR3 protein: CASSRGQTNYGYTF
CDR3 DNA: TGTGCCAGCAGCAGGGGACAGACTAACTATGGCTACACCTTC
D gene: TRBD1
J gene: TRBJ1-2
V gene: TRBV6-2/TRBV6-3
clone size: -

CDR3 protein: CSAVSGSSYNEQFF
CDR3 DNA: TGCAGTGCTGTAAGCGGGAGCTCCTACAATGAGCAGTTCTTC
D gene: TRBD2
J gene: TRBJ2-1
V gene: TRBV20-1
clone size: -

CDR3 protein: CASSLAGGRYQETQYF
CDR3 DNA: TGTGCCAGCAGCTTAGCGGGAGGCAGATACCAAGAGACCCAGTACTTC
D gene: -
J gene: TRBJ2-5
V gene: TRBV7-8
clone size: -

CDR3 protein: CASSHPGLVGEQYF
CDR3 DNA: TGCGCCAGCAGCCACCCCGGACTAGTGGGCGAGCAGTACTTC
D gene: TRBD2
J gene: TRBJ2-7
V gene: TRBV4-1
clone size: few

CDR3 protein: CATSRDHRVLTRTEAFF
CDR3 DNA: TGTGCCACCAGCAGAGATCACAGGGTTTTAACGAGGACTGAAGCTTTCTTT
D gene: -
J gene: TRBJ1-1
V gene: TRBV15
clone size: many

CDR3 protein: CSVGVTGGTTDTQYF
CDR3 DNA: TGCAGCGTTGGAGTAACAGGGGGGACCACAGATACGCAGTATTTT
D gene: TRBD1
J gene: TRBJ2-3
V gene: TRBV29-1
clone size: few

CDR3 protein: CASSSLDTSGELFF
CDR3 DNA: TGTGCCAGCAGCTCCTTGGACACGTCCGGGGAGCTGTTTTTT
D gene: -
J gene: TRBJ2-2
V gene: TRBV7-9
clone size: -